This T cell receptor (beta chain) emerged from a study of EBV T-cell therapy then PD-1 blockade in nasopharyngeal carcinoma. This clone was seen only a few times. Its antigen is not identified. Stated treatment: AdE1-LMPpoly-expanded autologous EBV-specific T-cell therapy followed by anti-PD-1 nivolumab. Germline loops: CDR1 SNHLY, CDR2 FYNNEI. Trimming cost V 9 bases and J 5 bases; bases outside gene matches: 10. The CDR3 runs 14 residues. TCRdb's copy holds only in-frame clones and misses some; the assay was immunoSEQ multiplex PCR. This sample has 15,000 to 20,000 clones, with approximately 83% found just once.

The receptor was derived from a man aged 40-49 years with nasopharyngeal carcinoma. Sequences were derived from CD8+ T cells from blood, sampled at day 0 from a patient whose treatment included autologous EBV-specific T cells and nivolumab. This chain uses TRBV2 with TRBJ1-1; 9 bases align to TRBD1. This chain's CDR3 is CARGGTGRRTEAFF. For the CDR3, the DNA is TGTGCCAGAGGGGGGACAGGGCGGAGGACTGAAGCTTTCTTT.